Reported below is one T cell receptor (beta chain). The CDR3 is made up of 12 amino acids. Trimming took 10 bases from V and 2 from J; bases not matched to a gene: 4. CDR1 is MNHNS and CDR2 is SASEGT in the germline V gene. Profiled with immunoSEQ multiplex PCR; TCRdb holds only in-frame clones, not every one. The profile shows approximately 38,000 clones, roughly 94% of them singletons. The data stem from a study of T cell changes during pregnancy in multiple sclerosis. The rearrangement uses TRBV6-1 and TRBJ2-5; 7 nucleotides align to TRBD2. The starting material was peripheral blood, obtained in the third trimester of pregnancy. The receptor comes from a female donor with multiple sclerosis, enrolled in a pregnancy study. The CDR3 bases are TGTGCCAACAGGACTAGACAAGAGACCCAGTACTTC. The encoded protein is CANRTRQETQYF.